These T cell receptor beta chains were read from a single sample in a study of cytomegalovirus exposure and HLA in healthy donors. TCRdb keeps only in-frame clones here, not all; method: immunoSEQ multiplex PCR. This sample contains some 150,000 clones. Sequencing input: PBMCs. These receptors all come from a man aged 35 to 55 in good health and CMV-seronegative. CDR3s include the opening cysteine and the closing phenylalanine or tryptophan. Each record gives: D gene, V gene, J gene, CDR3 protein, CDR3 DNA. D genes are given only for firm matches.

d_gene: NA; v_gene: TRBV29-1; j_gene: TRBJ2-5; CDR3aa: CSVVPTTGTTETQYF; CDR3nt: TGCAGCGTTGTGCCCACAACAGGGACCACAGAGACCCAGTACTTC
d_gene: NA; v_gene: TRBV29-1; j_gene: TRBJ2-7; CDR3aa: CSVVGDTYEQYF; CDR3nt: TGCAGCGTTGTAGGAGATACCTACGAGCAGTACTTC
d_gene: TRBD1; v_gene: TRBV25-1; j_gene: TRBJ2-7; CDR3aa: CASRSSGTGDKGQYF; CDR3nt: TGTGCCAGCAGATCCTCCGGGACAGGGGATAAGGGGCAGTACTTC
d_gene: TRBD2; v_gene: TRBV5-5; j_gene: TRBJ2-5; CDR3aa: CASSLGGRAEGETQYF; CDR3nt: TGTGCCAGCAGCTTGGGTGGGAGGGCGGAGGGAGAGACCCAGTACTTC
d_gene: TRBD1; v_gene: TRBV7-9; j_gene: TRBJ2-2; CDR3aa: CASSSGQGRGGELFF; CDR3nt: TGTGCCAGCAGCTCGGGACAGGGACGGGGCGGGGAGCTGTTTTTT
d_gene: TRBD1; v_gene: TRBV9; j_gene: TRBJ1-2; CDR3aa: CASSAGQGPRTGYTF; CDR3nt: TGTGCCAGCAGCGCAGGACAGGGACCGAGGACTGGCTACACCTTC
d_gene: TRBD1; v_gene: TRBV5-4; j_gene: TRBJ2-2; CDR3aa: CASSSGPGQGDRPGELFF; CDR3nt: TGTGCCAGCAGCTCCGGGCCGGGACAGGGGGATAGGCCCGGGGAGCTGTTTTTT
d_gene: NA; v_gene: TRBV18; j_gene: TRBJ1-3; CDR3aa: CASSPQQGVSGNTIYF; CDR3nt: TGTGCCAGCTCACCGCAACAGGGCGTATCTGGAAACACCATATATTTT
d_gene: NA; v_gene: TRBV28; j_gene: TRBJ1-5; CDR3aa: CASVGANQPQHF; CDR3nt: TGTGCGAGTGTAGGGGCAAATCAGCCCCAGCATTTT
d_gene: NA; v_gene: TRBV10-1; j_gene: TRBJ2-2; CDR3aa: CASRGLKNTGELFF; CDR3nt: TGCGCCAGCCGCGGGCTCAAGAACACCGGGGAGCTGTTTTTT
d_gene: NA; v_gene: TRBV5-8; j_gene: TRBJ1-5; CDR3aa: CASSLIPLYSNQPQHF; CDR3nt: TGTGCCAGCAGCTTAATTCCCCTTTATAGCAATCAGCCCCAGCATTTT
d_gene: NA; v_gene: TRBV7-2; j_gene: TRBJ1-1; CDR3aa: CASSPILRVGNTEAFF; CDR3nt: TGTGCCAGCAGCCCGATCCTCAGGGTCGGGAACACTGAAGCTTTCTTT
d_gene: NA; v_gene: TRBV6-5; j_gene: TRBJ2-7; CDR3aa: CASSRTVGQTYEQYF; CDR3nt: TGTGCCAGCAGTCGCACTGTGGGACAAACCTACGAGCAGTACTTC
d_gene: TRBD2; v_gene: TRBV7-8; j_gene: TRBJ2-5; CDR3aa: CASSPQLAGVQETQYF; CDR3nt: TGTGCCAGCAGCCCCCAACTAGCGGGAGTACAAGAGACCCAGTACTTC
d_gene: NA; v_gene: TRBV6-6; j_gene: TRBJ1-5; CDR3aa: CASSNNQPQHF; CDR3nt: TGTGCCAGCAGCAACAATCAGCCCCAGCATTTT
d_gene: NA; v_gene: TRBV5-1; j_gene: TRBJ1-5; CDR3aa: CASRDPQWQPQHF; CDR3nt: TGCGCCAGCAGAGATCCACAGTGGCAGCCCCAGCATTTT
d_gene: NA; v_gene: TRBV28; j_gene: TRBJ2-5; CDR3aa: CASSLVQRETQYF; CDR3nt: TGTGCCAGCAGTTTGGTACAGAGAGAGACCCAGTACTTC
d_gene: TRBD2; v_gene: TRBV28; j_gene: TRBJ2-4; CDR3aa: CASSLAGANKNIQYF; CDR3nt: TGTGCCAGCAGTCTAGCGGGGGCTAACAAAAACATTCAGTACTTC
d_gene: NA; v_gene: TRBV9; j_gene: TRBJ1-3; CDR3aa: CASSVEGMGLSTIYF; CDR3nt: TGTGCCAGCAGCGTGGAGGGCATGGGGTTAAGCACCATATATTTT
d_gene: NA; v_gene: TRBV6-5; j_gene: TRBJ1-2; CDR3aa: CASISTGRNYGYTF; CDR3nt: TGTGCCAGCATTTCGACAGGAAGAAACTATGGCTACACCTTC
d_gene: NA; v_gene: TRBV27; j_gene: TRBJ1-2; CDR3aa: CASSSTVNYGYTF; CDR3nt: TGTGCCAGCAGTTCGACAGTTAACTATGGCTACACCTTC
d_gene: TRBD1; v_gene: TRBV7-9; j_gene: TRBJ2-3; CDR3aa: CASSSGSRGLTDTQYF; CDR3nt: TGTGCCAGCAGCTCGGGATCCAGGGGGCTCACAGATACGCAGTATTTT
d_gene: NA; v_gene: TRBV19; j_gene: TRBJ1-2; CDR3aa: CASSIRGSYNYGYTF; CDR3nt: TGTGCCAGTAGTATTCGGGGGTCCTATAACTATGGCTACACCTTC
d_gene: NA; v_gene: TRBV7-2; j_gene: TRBJ1-1; CDR3aa: CASSLAGTTEAFF; CDR3nt: TGTGCCAGCAGCTTAGCGGGGACAACTGAAGCTTTCTTT
d_gene: TRBD1; v_gene: TRBV18; j_gene: TRBJ1-2; CDR3aa: CASSPPGQIYGYTF; CDR3nt: TGTGCCAGCTCACCACCGGGACAGATCTATGGCTACACCTTC
d_gene: TRBD1; v_gene: TRBV5-6; j_gene: TRBJ1-5; CDR3aa: CASSLRQGYSNQPQHF; CDR3nt: TGTGCCAGCAGCTTACGACAGGGCTATAGCAATCAGCCCCAGCATTTT
d_gene: TRBD1; v_gene: TRBV7-9; j_gene: TRBJ2-5; CDR3aa: CASSPTGGIETQYF; CDR3nt: TGTGCCAGCAGCCCGACAGGGGGGATAGAGACCCAGTACTTC
d_gene: NA; v_gene: TRBV12-2; j_gene: TRBJ2-7; CDR3aa: CASRLEEEFSYEQYF; CDR3nt: TGTGCAAGTCGCTTAGAAGAGGAGTTCTCCTACGAGCAGTACTTC